This TCR beta chain emerged from a study of shared clonotypes between healthy human individuals. Study-wide points: Larger estimated richness was generally seen in naive subsets than in memory subsets.

In regard to this clone: Its cognate antigen is unknown.

The study ran the assay at deep level. Here immunoSEQ multiplex PCR was the method, and the copy in TCRdb shows in-frame clones only, minus some. The sample has fewer than 1.8 million clones; roughly 98.5% are singletons. In germline, CDR1 is KGHSH, CDR2 LQKENI. The ends were cut back, 8 bases at V and 8 bases at J, with 18 bases in the middle. The length of the CDR3 is 14 residues. This receptor was taken from a man aged 30 to 45 in good health. The specimen sequenced was naive CD4+ T cells sorted from blood. Subset described: CD45RA+ positively selected. V gene TRBV18 combines with J gene TRBJ1-4, with D possibly TRBD1 on 5 matching bases. This chain's CDR3 is CASPLGGGQEKLFF. The CDR3 DNA is TGTGCCAGCCCGCTCGGGGGAGGGCAGGAAAAACTGTTTTTT.